This TCR beta chain derives from a study of T cells in Graves' hyperthyroidism and ophthalmopathy. Study as a whole: Any treatment followed the collection of peripheral blood at initial diagnosis. General observations from the study: Among clonotypes expanded in thyroid above 0.001, most were also found in blood.

This clonotype was seen a few times. What it recognizes is unknown. CDR3 length equals 15 residues. The germline CDR1 and CDR2 sequences are MDHEN and SYDVKM. Trimming left V 6 bases short and J 2 bases short, with 17 bases between. For ophthalmopathy patients, the Clinical Activity Score was at least 3 and the NOSPECS grade at least 4; duration was under 3 months. Clinical symptoms, serum thyroxine, TRAb, thyroid ultrasound and orbital computed tomography informed diagnoses. Amplification yielded TCR beta CDR3 regions, with RNA transcripts as the source. Initially, a first-round RT-PCR of the TCR CDR3 employed the HTBI primer set. From the multiplex PCR reads, TCRdb called clonotypes with MiXCR, one entry per CDR3 protein. The data contain about 640,000 distinct CDR3 sequences, around 21% of them singletons.

This receptor was taken from a man aged 30 to 39 with Graves' ophthalmopathy. The chain uses TRBV28 and TRBJ2-7; D might be TRBD2 (5 bases). The specimen was blood. CDR3 coding DNA: TGTGCCAGCAGCCCCCGGGGTAGCGCGACCTACGAGCAGTACTTC. Residues: CASSPRGSATYEQYF.